This T cell receptor beta chain stems from a study of early T cells in non-severe SARS-CoV-2 infection. Study at large: Sequencing targeted bulk RNA from unsorted whole blood, leaving chains unpaired.

The table lists this clonotype with a few counts. The target antigen is unknown. Study results and limitations: VDJdb-based annotation leaned toward anti-spike CD8 responses and missed private and CD4 specificities.

Attachment of unique molecular identifiers to individual cDNA molecules was performed. TCRdb redid the calling of the 5' RACE reads with MiXCR, one entry per CDR3 protein. The repertoire holds about 90,000 distinct CDR3 sequences, with about 15% as singletons. With 5 bases clipped from V and 5 bases from J, the junction kept 16 bases outside the gene matches. Looked up from germline, CDR1 is SGHVS and CDR2 is FNYEAQ. The CDR3 is 18 residues long. The chain couples TRBV7-6 to TRBJ2-5; 11 bases map to TRBD2. The sequence was collected from an adult who was a healthcare worker with PCR-confirmed SARS-CoV-2 infection or an uninfected control (not recorded which). Sequenced input: whole blood. The CDR3 coding sequence is TGTGCCAGCAGCCGTATAGCTGGTAGCGGGAGGGCCCGGGAGACCCAGTACTTC. It codes for CASSRIAGSGRARETQYF.